This is a list of T cell receptor beta chains from one sample in a study of cytomegalovirus exposure and HLA in healthy donors. Sequencing used immunoSEQ multiplex PCR; TCRdb keeps in-frame clones, though not all of them. The sample records roughly 160,000 clones, just under 80% being singletons. The source material was PBMCs. The receptors come from a woman in her forties or fifties in good health and CMV-seropositive. Each CDR3 is given with its conserved first and last residue. A D gene is named only where the DNA matches it firmly. Clone size is shown for a subset of rows, as once, few, many or a class of expanded clone.

TRBV7-2,-,TRBJ1-1,-,TGTGCCAGCAGCTTAGCCCCATCCGGGGGGACTGAAGCTTTCTTT,CASSLAPSGGTEAFF
TRBV28,-,TRBJ1-5,-,TGTGCCAGCCTGGGGGGTGGACAGCCCCAGCATTTT,CASLGGGQPQHF
TRBV4-2,few,TRBJ2-3,TRBD2,TGTGCCAGCAGCCACCTGAGTACTAGCGGCACAGATACGCAGTATTTT,CASSHLSTSGTDTQYF
TRBV30,-,TRBJ2-3,-,TGTGCCTGGAGCGTCCTGACTGGCACAGATACGCAGTATTTT,CAWSVLTGTDTQYF
TRBV5-8,-,TRBJ2-7,-,TGTGCCAGCAGCCTCACCCTGTACCTAGGGAGATCGGACGAGCAGTACTTC,CASSLTLYLGRSDEQYF
TRBV27,-,TRBJ2-7,-,TGTGCCAGCAGTTTAAGGGTTGCAGGGTCCTACGAGCAGTACTTC,CASSLRVAGSYEQYF
TRBV5-1,-,TRBJ1-6,TRBD1,TGCGCCAGCAGCTGGGAGACAGGGACGAGGAAGGTCTCACCCCTCCACTTT,CASSWETGTRKVSPLHF
TRBV6-5,-,TRBJ2-1,TRBD1,TGTGCCAGCAGTTACGTGACAGGGCCCTACAATGAGCAGTTCTTC,CASSYVTGPYNEQFF
TRBV6-1,-,TRBJ1-2,-,TGTGCCACCCTTCGGGGCTATGGCTACACCTTC,CATLRGYGYTF
TRBV7-2,-,TRBJ2-3,TRBD2,TGTGCCAGCAGCTTAGACACTAGCGGCCTCCTCGATACGCAGTATTTT,CASSLDTSGLLDTQYF
TRBV28,-,TRBJ1-5,-,TGTGCCAGCAGTTTTTGGCAGGGTAGAAGTCAGCCCCAGCATTTT,CASSFWQGRSQPQHF
TRBV28,-,TRBJ2-2,-,TGTGCCAGCAGTTCCCTCGCAGGGGCCACCGGGGAGCTGTTTTTT,CASSSLAGATGELFF
TRBV5-1,once,TRBJ1-1,-,TGCGCCAGCAGCTTCCTCGGGGGTAACACTGAAGCTTTCTTT,CASSFLGGNTEAFF
TRBV5-8,-,TRBJ2-2,TRBD1,TGTGCCAGCAGCTTATACAGGGGGCGGACCGGGGAGCTGTTTTTT,CASSLYRGRTGELFF
TRBV29-1,-,TRBJ1-2,-,TGCAGCGTTGAATGGGGCAGTGGCTACACCTTC,CSVEWGSGYTF
TRBV5-8,-,TRBJ2-3,TRBD2,TGTGCCAGCAGCTTGGTTCGGGAGGCTCTGAGCACAGATACGCAGTATTTT,CASSLVREALSTDTQYF
TRBV5-4,few,TRBJ1-4,-,TGTGCCAGCAGCTCCCCGACAGAAACAACTAATGAAAAACTGTTTTTT,CASSSPTETTNEKLFF
TRBV5-4,-,TRBJ1-1,TRBD1,TGTGCCAGCAGCTTGGACAGGGGGGCAGCTTTCTTT,CASSLDRGAAFF
TRBV19,-,TRBJ1-1,TRBD1,TGTGCCAGTAGTGGGACAGCGAACACTGAAGCTTTCTTT,CASSGTANTEAFF
TRBV30,-,TRBJ2-7,-,TGTGCCTGGGGATACGGGGACATAATCTACGAGCAGTACTTC,CAWGYGDIIYEQYF
TRBV11-3,-,TRBJ1-4,TRBD1,TGTGCCAGCAGCCCGGGACAGTTAAATGAAAAACTGTTTTTT,CASSPGQLNEKLFF
TRBV30,-,TRBJ1-2,-,TGTGCCTGGACGACAGGTTTAACTTTCGGCTACACCTTC,CAWTTGLTFGYTF
TRBV11-3,few,TRBJ1-2,TRBD1,TGTGCCAGCAGCTTAGGGGGGACAGGGAACTATGGCTACACCTTC,CASSLGGTGNYGYTF
TRBV7-9,-,TRBJ1-6,-,TGTGCCAGCAGCTTAAGTCTCAGTAATTCACCCCTCCACTTT,CASSLSLSNSPLHF
TRBV7-8,-,TRBJ1-1,-,TGTGCCAGCAGCTTAGGGGGCGGGAACATGAACACTGAAGCTTTCTTT,CASSLGGGNMNTEAFF
TRBV7-6,-,TRBJ2-1,TRBD2,TGTGCCAGCAGCTTAGCTCCCCTAGCGGACTCCTACAATGAGCAGTTCTTC,CASSLAPLADSYNEQFF
TRBV4-3,once,TRBJ2-3,TRBD2,TGCGCCAGCAGCCAAGAGCAGCGGGGGGGCACAGATACGCAGTATTTT,CASSQEQRGGTDTQYF
TRBV19,-,TRBJ1-6,TRBD1,TGTGCCACTGCGACAGGGGTCAGATCACCCCTCCACTTT,CATATGVRSPLHF
TRBV4-2,-,TRBJ2-5,TRBD2,TGTGCCAGCAGCCAAAATCCGGGGGGACCGGGGGGGGACCAGTACTTC,CASSQNPGGPGGDQYF
TRBV5-6,-,TRBJ2-7,-,TGTGCCAGCAGCTCTCCGGGACTCCTGGGGAACTACGAGCAGTACTTC,CASSSPGLLGNYEQYF
TRBV5-6,-,TRBJ2-2,TRBD1,TGTGCCAGCAGCTTACAGGGGGCCGGGGAGCTGTTTTTT,CASSLQGAGELFF
TRBV7-9,few,TRBJ2-1,TRBD1,TGTGCCAGCAGCTTAGGGGACAGGGGCTTCTACAATGAGCAGTTCTTC,CASSLGDRGFYNEQFF
TRBV2,-,TRBJ2-7,TRBD1,TGTGCCAGCAGTTGGGACAGGTCTCACGAGCAGTACTTC,CASSWDRSHEQYF